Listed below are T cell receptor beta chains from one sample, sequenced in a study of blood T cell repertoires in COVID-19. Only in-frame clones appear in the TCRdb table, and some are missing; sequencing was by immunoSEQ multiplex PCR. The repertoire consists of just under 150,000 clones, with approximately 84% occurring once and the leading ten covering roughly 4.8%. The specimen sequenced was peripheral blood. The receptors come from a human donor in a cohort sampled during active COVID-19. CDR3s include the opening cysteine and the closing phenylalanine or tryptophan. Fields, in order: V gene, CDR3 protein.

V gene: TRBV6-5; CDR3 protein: CASSYGAGVNEKLFF
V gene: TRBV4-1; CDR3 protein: CASSQAAGAGQPQHF
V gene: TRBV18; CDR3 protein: CASSPSTRGELFF
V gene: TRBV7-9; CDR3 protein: CASILAGGNTIYF
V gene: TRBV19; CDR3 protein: CASSPTTGGPGYTF
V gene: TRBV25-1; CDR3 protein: CASSEFIAGGADTQYF
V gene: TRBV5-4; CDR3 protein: CASSPSGRGQETQYF
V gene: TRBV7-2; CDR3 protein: CASSPNAPGLAEAFF
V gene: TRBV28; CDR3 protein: CASSSGQLNTEAFF
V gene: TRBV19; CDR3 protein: CASSGENRGRGEKLFF
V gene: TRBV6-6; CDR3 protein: CASRTSWEQFF
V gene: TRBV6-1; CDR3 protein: CASSEYRGTTYEQYF
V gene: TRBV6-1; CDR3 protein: CASSEVNRASYEQYF
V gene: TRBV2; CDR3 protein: CASSVSRETQYF
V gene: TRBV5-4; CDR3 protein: CASSPTGGDTGELFF
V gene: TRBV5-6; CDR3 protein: CASSPGRVFTLSTDTQYF
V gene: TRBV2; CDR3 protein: CASSRDRLPDIQYF
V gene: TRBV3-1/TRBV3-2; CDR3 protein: CASSQDPSGGARDTQYF
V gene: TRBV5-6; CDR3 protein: CASSSTGGLKVTDTQYF
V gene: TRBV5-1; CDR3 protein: CASSLYDEQFF
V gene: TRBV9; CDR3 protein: CASSVPGGHGYTF
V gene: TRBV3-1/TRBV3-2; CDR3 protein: CASSFVGPDTQYF
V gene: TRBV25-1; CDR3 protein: CASSDSRGGQDEQFF
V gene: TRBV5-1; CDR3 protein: CASSPFLSTDTQYF
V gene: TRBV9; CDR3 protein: CASSVSRQGGRRLFF